A single sample gave rise to the 8 T cell receptor beta chains below, sequenced in a study of blood T cell repertoires in COVID-19 (dated by TCRdb to 2018 to 2021). Receptor libraries were prepared by the immunoSEQ multiplex PCR assay. Held by TCRdb, this immuneACCESS table contains in-frame sequences only and omits some clones. Under half of the omission traces to an unresolved V gene where checked; the cause of the rest is unknown. The sample table records approximately 270,000 clones; approximately 91% of these occur just once. Of the sample, more than 1% is held by the ten largest clones. The sample consisted of PBMCs or T cells enriched from blood (not recorded which). These receptors were obtained from a human donor in a cohort exposed to, infected with or recovered from COVID-19 (not recorded which). The donor label of this sample is uncertain.

The chain employs TRBV6-1 and TRBJ2-7, with 8 bases matching TRBD1. Trimming at V came to 2 bases and at J to 3 bases, leaving 6 bases not matched to a gene. The CDR3 has 15 amino acids. Looked up from germline, CDR1 is MNHNS and CDR2 is SASEGT. CDR3 nucleotide sequence: TGTGCCAGCAGTGAAATATTAGACAGGGGCTACGAGCAGTACTTC. Translating gives CASSEILDRGYEQYF.

This chain's CDR3 is CASSVGGEVYNEQFF. CDR3 bases: TGTGCCAGCAGCGTAGGGGGGGAGGTCTACAATGAGCAGTTCTTC. V and J are TRBV9 and TRBJ2-1, with a tentative D call TRBD2 (6 bases). V gave up 0 bases and J gave up 3 bases, with 10 bases separating them. Germline loops: CDR1 SGDLS, CDR2 YYNGEE. CDR3 length: 15 residues.

This chain links TRBV4-1 with TRBJ2-5, with D possibly being TRBD2 (6 bases). The CDR3 length is 14 residues. V lost 2 bases to trimming and J lost 2 bases, with 9 bases between them. Germline V gives CDR1 MGHRA, CDR2 YSYEKL. The CDR3 loop reads CASSQPGLQETQYF. The CDR3, as DNA: TGCGCCAGCAGCCAACCGGGACTGCAAGAGACCCAGTACTTC.

This sequence joins TRBV4-1 and TRBJ2-7; TRBD2 is a possible D gene (5 bases). The germline gives CDR1 MGHRA, CDR2 YSYEKL. The germline V and J ends were trimmed by 1 base and 2 bases, with 6 bases remaining between them. The CDR3 spans 13 residues. The CDR3 sequence is CASSQVGAYEQYF. The DNA for the CDR3 is TGCGCCAGCAGCCAAGTGGGAGCCTACGAGCAGTACTTC.

The V and J genes are TRBV30 and TRBJ2-4, with a tentative D call TRBD1 (5 bases). With 3 bases removed from V and 2 bases from J, the gap between germline ends came to 11 bases. This CDR3 is built from 14 residues. Germline V lookup: CDR1 GTSNPN, CDR2 SVGIG (reference sequence). This CDR3 reads CAWSQGRTKNIQYF. The DNA of the CDR3 is TGTGCCTGGAGCCAGGGCCGTACCAAAAACATTCAGTACTTC.

J is TRBJ1-1 and V is TRBV12-3 or TRBV12-4, with D uncertain. The CDR3 extends over 13 amino acids. V was clipped by 7 bases and J by 0 bases, with 9 bases between them. The CDR3 DNA is TGTGCCAGCACCACTTCACTGAACACTGAAGCTTTCTTT. Encoded protein: CASTTSLNTEAFF.

This clone was seen a few times. This CDR3 is also generated by other DNA sequences in the sample. CDR3 residues: CASSLVGKNTEAFF. CDR3 bases: TGCGCCAGCAGCTTGGTCGGGAAAAACACTGAAGCTTTCTTT. This rearrangement joins TRBV5-1 to TRBJ1-1; no reliable D call. The CDR3 runs to 14 residues. V was trimmed by 0 bases and J by 2 bases, leaving 8 bases between them. Per germline, CDR1 SGHRS and CDR2 YFSETQ.

This chain joins TRBV18 and TRBJ1-3; D uncertain. Trimming took 0 bases from V and 0 from J, leaving 6 bases between them. Germline lookup yields CDR1 KGHSH and CDR2 LQKENI. The CDR3 covers 15 residues. The CDR3 is CASSPPQSSGNTIYF. In DNA form, the CDR3 reads TGTGCCAGCTCACCACCACAGAGCTCTGGAAACACCATATATTTT.